This TCR beta chain is drawn from a study of T cell responses to AZD1222 COVID-19 vaccine. Turning to this clone: Its antigen is unidentified.

Study-level findings and limits: It was only after the peak T cell response that any repertoires were sampled. Variant regions that are unmutated are reportedly the target of nearly half of spike-specific TCRs.

Trimming removed 9 bases at V and 1 base at J, with 16 bases between. Germline V gene lookup returns CDR1 MNHEY and CDR2 SMNVEV (reference sequence). The CDR3 runs to 16 residues. Some clones are missing from TCRdb's copy, which holds only in-frame ones; the method was immunoSEQ multiplex PCR. The repertoire consists of more than 50,000 clones, with about 90% occurring once and the leading ten covering roughly 2%. The J gene is TRBJ2-6, the V gene TRBV27; D possibly uses TRBD1 or TRBD2 (6 bases each). This receptor was obtained from an adult in good health. The specimen was peripheral blood, collected on day 0 of AZD1222 vaccination. As DNA, the CDR3 is TGTGCCAGTAAGGGGGGAGTCTTTTCTGGGGCCAACGTCCTGACTTTC. This codes for CASKGGVFSGANVLTF.